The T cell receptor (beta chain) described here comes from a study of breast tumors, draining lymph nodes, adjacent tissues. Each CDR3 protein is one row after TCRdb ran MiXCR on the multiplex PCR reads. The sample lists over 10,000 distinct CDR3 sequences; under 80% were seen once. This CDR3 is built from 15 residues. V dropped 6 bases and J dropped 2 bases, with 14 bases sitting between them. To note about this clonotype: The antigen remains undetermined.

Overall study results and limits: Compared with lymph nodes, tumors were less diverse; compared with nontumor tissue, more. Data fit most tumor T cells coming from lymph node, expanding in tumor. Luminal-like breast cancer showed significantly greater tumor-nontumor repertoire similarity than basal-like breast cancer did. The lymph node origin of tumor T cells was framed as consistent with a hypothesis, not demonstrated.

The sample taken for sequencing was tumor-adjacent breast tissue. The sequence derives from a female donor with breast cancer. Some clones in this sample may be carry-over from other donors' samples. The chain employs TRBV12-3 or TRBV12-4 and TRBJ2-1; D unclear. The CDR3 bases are TGTGCCAGCAGGCGTGACCCTACCACCTACAATGAGCAGTTCTTC. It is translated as CASRRDPTTYNEQFF.